This T cell receptor (beta chain) emerged from a study of cytomegalovirus exposure and HLA in healthy donors. Germline CDR1 is SGHNT and CDR2 is YYREEE (reference sequence). The CDR3 contains 14 residues. V was clipped by 4 bases and J by 8 bases, with 18 bases between them. PCR employed 60 Vbeta and 13 Jbeta primers. Profiling relied on immunoSEQ multiplex PCR, and the TCRdb table lists in-frame clones only, not all of them. This sample has about 160,000 clones, with approximately 72% found just once. The V call is TRBV5-4, the J call TRBJ1-1; TRBD1 might be the D (5 bases). Sample: PBMCs. This clonotype was obtained from a middle-aged man in good health and CMV-seropositive. DNA of the CDR3: TGTGCCAGCAGCCCCCGGGGGGAATTAACAGAAGCTTTCTTT. The encoded protein is CASSPRGELTEAFF.